Presented here are 4 T cell receptor beta chains from one specimen sequenced in a study of blood T cell repertoires in COVID-19. This table comes from immunoSEQ multiplex PCR, and its TCRdb copy is limited to in-frame clones, with some not included. The sample records more than 40,000 clones, about 89% being singletons. The sample consisted of peripheral blood. The receptors originated from a man in his sixties with active or convalescent COVID-19.

The chain has TRBV9 and TRBJ2-3; D unresolved. Trimming cost V 4 bases and J 2 bases, with 14 bases left between them. In germline, CDR1 is SGDLS, CDR2 YYNGEE. The CDR3 contains 15 residues. Written as DNA, the CDR3 is TGTGCCAGCAGCCCTATAGGCGGAAACACAGATACGCAGTATTTT. Protein: CASSPIGGNTDTQYF.

CDR3 DNA sequence: TGTGCCAGCAGTCCTAGTCGTTGGGAGACCCAGTACTTC. It yields the protein CASSPSRWETQYF. The rearrangement links TRBV4-2 to TRBJ2-5; D gene ambiguous. CDR1 and CDR2 from the germline V gene are LGHNA and YNFKEQ. The length of the CDR3 is 13 residues. Trimming pared 6 bases from V and 5 bases from J, leaving 13 bases between.

The rearrangement joins TRBV19 to TRBJ2-1; D uncertain. Trimming pared 5 bases from V and 3 bases from J, leaving 5 bases between. Germline values: CDR1 LNHDA, CDR2 SQIVND (reference sequence). This CDR3 is 12 amino acids long. The CDR3 nucleotides read TGTGCCAGTAGTTCCATCTACAATGAGCAGTTCTTC. Protein: CASSSIYNEQFF.

This clone was counted between two and nine times. V usage is TRBV20-1 and J usage is TRBJ1-2; D possibly corresponds to TRBD1 (6 bases). Germline loops: CDR1 DFQATT, CDR2 SNEGSKA (reference sequence). This CDR3 region has 11 residues. V was pared by 7 bases and J by 4 bases, with 10 bases between. CDR3 coding DNA: TGCAGTGTAACAGGGCTCTATGGCTACACCTTC. It yields the protein CSVTGLYGYTF.